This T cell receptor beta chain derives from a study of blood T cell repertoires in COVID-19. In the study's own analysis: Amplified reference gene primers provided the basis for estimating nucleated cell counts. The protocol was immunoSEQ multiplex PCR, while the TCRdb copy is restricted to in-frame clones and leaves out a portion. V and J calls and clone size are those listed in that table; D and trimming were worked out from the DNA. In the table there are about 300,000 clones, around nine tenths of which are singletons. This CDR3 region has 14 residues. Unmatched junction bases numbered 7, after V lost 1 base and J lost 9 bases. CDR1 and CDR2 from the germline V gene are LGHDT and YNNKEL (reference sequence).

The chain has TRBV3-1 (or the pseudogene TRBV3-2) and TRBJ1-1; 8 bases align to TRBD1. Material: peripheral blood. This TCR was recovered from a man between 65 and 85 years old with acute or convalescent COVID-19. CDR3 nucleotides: TGTGCCAGCAGCCAAGTCGCCACAGGGGGGCAAGCTTTCTTT. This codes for CASSQVATGGQAFF.